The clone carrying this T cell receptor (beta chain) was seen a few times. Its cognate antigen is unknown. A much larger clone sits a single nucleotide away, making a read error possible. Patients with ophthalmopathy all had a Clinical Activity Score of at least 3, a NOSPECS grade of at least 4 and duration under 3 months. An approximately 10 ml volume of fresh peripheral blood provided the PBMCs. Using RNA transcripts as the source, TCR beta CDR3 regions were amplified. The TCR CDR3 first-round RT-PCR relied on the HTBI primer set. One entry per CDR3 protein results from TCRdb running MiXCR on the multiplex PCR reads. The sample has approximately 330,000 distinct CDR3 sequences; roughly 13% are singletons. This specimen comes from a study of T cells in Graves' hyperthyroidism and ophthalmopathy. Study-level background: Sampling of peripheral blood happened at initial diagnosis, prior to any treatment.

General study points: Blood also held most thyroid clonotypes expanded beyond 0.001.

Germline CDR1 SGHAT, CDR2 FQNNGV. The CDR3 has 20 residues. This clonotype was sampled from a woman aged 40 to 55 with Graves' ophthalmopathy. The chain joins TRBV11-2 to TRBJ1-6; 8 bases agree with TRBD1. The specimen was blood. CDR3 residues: CASSSPWTGFGNDLNSPLRF. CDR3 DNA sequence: TGTGCCAGCAGCTCCCCCTGGACAGGGTTTGGAAACGACCTCAATTCACCCCTCCGCTTT.